This record covers a single T cell receptor beta chain. This sample is part of a study of cytomegalovirus exposure and HLA in healthy donors. Some clones are missing from TCRdb's copy, which holds only in-frame ones; the method was immunoSEQ multiplex PCR. The sample has fewer than 250,000 clones, just under 90% seen once; the top ten hold 2.6%. The ends lost 2 bases at V and 4 bases at J; junction bases unmatched: 8. The CDR3 is 16 amino acids. CDR1 and CDR2 from the germline V gene are LGHNA and YSLEER. The sample was PBMCs. The source is a man aged 18 to 30 in good health and CMV-seronegative. The chain is built from TRBV4-3 and TRBJ2-5; TRBD2 matches at 9 bases. The CDR3 coding sequence is TGCGCCAGCAGCCAACTAGCGGGGTCGCCCCTAGAGACCCAGTACTTC. As protein: CASSQLAGSPLETQYF.